This T cell receptor (beta chain) was recorded in a study of vaccination and CD4 T cells after COVID-19. General study points: The median proportion of reactive clones detected only post-vaccination in convalescent patients was 85% to 90%.

The germline V and J ends were trimmed by 5 bases and 4 bases, with 11 bases remaining between them. This CDR3 has 14 amino acids. The germline V gene has CDR1 SGHTA and CDR2 FQGNSA. This sample's treatment: roughly 11-day PBMC culture with coronavirus spike peptide pools or control peptides (ViraFEST assay). CD4+ T cells that came from the unexposed donor were collected before the COVID-19 pandemic (2011-2018). With peptide pools, ViraFEST first expanded antigen-specific T cells and afterwards sequenced their TCRs. A few million PBMCs per well were cultured with 7.5 to 10 IU/ml IL-2 and about 10 ug/ml peptide pools. Scientists ran DNA taken from cultured CD4+ T cells through the Oncomine TCR Beta short-read assay for sequencing. TCRdb passed the PCR reads through MiXCR, listing each CDR3 protein once. Here the sample spans about 1,400 distinct CDR3 sequences, 13% being singletons. This clonotype is medium-sized by share. The target antigen is unknown.

The chain links TRBV7-2 to TRBJ2-2; a weak D match, TRBD1 (6 bases). The sample was CD4+ T cells from blood, cultured in vitro. This sequence was found in a human donor in good health. CDR3 residues: CASSRDRFTGELFF. CDR3 nucleotide sequence: TGTGCCAGCAGCAGAGACAGGTTCACCGGGGAGCTGTTTTTT. Together with reference TRBV7-2 and TRBJ2-2, the CDR3 gives the full variable domain: GAGVSQSPSNKVTEKGKDVELRCDPISGHTALYWYRQSLGQGLEFLIYFQGNSAPDKSGLPSDRFSAERTGGSVSTLTIQRTQQEDSAVYLCASSRDRFTGELFFGEGSRLTVL.